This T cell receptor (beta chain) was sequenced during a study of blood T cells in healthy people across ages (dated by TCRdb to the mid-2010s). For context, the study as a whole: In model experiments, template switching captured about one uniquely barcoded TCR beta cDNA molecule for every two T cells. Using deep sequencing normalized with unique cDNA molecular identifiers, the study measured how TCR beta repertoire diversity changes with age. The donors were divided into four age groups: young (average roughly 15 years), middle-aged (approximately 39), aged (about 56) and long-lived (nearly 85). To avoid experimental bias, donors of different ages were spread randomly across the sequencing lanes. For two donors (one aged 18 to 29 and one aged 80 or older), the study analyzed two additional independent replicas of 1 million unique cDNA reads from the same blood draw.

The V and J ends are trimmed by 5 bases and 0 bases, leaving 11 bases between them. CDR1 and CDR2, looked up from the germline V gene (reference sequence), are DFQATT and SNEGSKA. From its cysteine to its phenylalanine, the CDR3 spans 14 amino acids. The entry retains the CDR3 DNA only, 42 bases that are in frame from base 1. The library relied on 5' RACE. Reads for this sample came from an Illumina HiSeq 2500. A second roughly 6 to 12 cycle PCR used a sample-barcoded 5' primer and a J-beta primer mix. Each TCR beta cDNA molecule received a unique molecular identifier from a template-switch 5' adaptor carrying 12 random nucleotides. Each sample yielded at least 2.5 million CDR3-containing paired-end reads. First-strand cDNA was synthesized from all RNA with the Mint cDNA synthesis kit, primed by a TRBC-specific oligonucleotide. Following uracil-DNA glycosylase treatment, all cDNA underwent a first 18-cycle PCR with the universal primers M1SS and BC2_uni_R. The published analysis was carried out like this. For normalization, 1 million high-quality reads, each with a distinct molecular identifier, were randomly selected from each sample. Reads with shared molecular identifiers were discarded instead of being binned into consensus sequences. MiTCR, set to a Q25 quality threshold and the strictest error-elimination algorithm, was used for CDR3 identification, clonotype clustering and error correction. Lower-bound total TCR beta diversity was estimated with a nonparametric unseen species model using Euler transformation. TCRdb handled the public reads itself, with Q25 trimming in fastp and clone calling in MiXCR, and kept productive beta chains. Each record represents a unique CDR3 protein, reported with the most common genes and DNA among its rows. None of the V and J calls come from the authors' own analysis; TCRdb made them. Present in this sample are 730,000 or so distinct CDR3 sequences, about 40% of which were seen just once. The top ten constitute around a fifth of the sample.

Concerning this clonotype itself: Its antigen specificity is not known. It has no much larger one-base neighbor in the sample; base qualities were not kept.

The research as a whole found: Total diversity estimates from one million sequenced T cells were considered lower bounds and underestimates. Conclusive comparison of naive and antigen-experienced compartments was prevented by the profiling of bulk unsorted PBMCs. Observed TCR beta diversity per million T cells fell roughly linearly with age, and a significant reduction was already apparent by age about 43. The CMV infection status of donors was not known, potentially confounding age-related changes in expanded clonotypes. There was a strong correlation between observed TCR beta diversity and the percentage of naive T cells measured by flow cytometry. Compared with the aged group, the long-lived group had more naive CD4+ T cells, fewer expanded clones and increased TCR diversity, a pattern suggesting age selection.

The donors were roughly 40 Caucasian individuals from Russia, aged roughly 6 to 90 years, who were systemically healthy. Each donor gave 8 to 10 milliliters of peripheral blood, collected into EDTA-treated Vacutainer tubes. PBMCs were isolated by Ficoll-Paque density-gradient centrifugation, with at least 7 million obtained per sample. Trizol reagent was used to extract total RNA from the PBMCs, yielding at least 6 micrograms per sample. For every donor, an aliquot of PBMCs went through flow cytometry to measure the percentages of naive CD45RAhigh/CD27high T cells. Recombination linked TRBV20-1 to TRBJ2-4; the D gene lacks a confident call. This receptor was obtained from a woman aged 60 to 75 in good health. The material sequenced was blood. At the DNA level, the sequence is TGCAGTGCTCTTAACAGTCTAGCCAAAAACATTCAGTACTTC. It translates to CSALNSLAKNIQYF.